This is a list of T cell receptor beta chains from one sample in a study of patients and donors after allogeneic stem cell transplantation. TCRdb redid the calling of the RT-PCR reads with MiXCR, one entry per CDR3 protein. The profile shows some 200,000 distinct CDR3 sequences, roughly two fifths of them singletons. Input material: blood, either unsorted or a sorted T cell fraction (not recorded which). All receptors come from a human donor who was either an allogeneic HSCT recipient or a stem cell or donor lymphocyte infusion donor (not recorded which). It is not recorded whose cells these are; they may come from a transplant donor. Each CDR3 is given with its conserved first and last residue. A D gene is named only where the DNA matches it firmly. Clone size, where shown, is once, few, many, or a class for clones that have expanded.

size	D	V	J	CDR3	DNA
.	.	TRBV4-3	TRBJ2-7	CASSQEEDSSYEQYF	TGCGCCAGCAGCCAAGAGGAAGACTCCAGCTACGAGCAGTACTTC
.	.	TRBV20-1	TRBJ2-7	CSATRGNYEQYF	TGCAGTGCTACCAGGGGTAACTACGAGCAGTACTTC
few	.	TRBV11-1	TRBJ2-4	CASSYSVDKGIQYF	TGTGCCAGCAGCTACAGCGTTGATAAGGGCATTCAGTACTTC
.	.	TRBV29-1	TRBJ2-5	CSVSRRSQETQYF	TGCAGCGTTAGCCGACGTTCTCAAGAGACCCAGTACTTC
.	.	TRBV20-1	TRBJ1-5	CSAEGQTYSNQPQHF	TGCAGTGCGGAAGGACAGACCTATAGCAATCAGCCCCAGCATTTT
few	TRBD2	TRBV24-1	TRBJ2-1	CATSDGTSGRVSTEQFF	TGTGCCACCAGTGATGGGACTAGCGGGAGAGTATCTACAGAGCAGTTCTTC
.	TRBD2	TRBV5-6	TRBJ2-1	CASSLGLPGGNEQFF	TGTGCCAGCAGCCTGGGACTACCGGGAGGAAATGAGCAGTTCTTC
.	TRBD1	TRBV7-9	TRBJ2-1	CASSTPGQSYNEQFF	TGTGCCAGCAGCACCCCGGGACAGTCCTACAATGAGCAGTTCTTC
few	TRBD1	TRBV7-6	TRBJ2-7	CASSLEDRGSYEQYF	TGTGCCAGCAGCTTGGAGGACAGGGGCTCCTACGAGCAGTACTTC
.	.	TRBV7-8	TRBJ2-1	CASSLGLREQFF	TGTGCCAGCAGCTTAGGTTTGCGTGAGCAGTTCTTC
.	TRBD1	TRBV29-1	TRBJ1-1	CSVEQGMNTEAFF	TGCAGCGTCGAACAGGGGATGAACACTGAAGCTTTCTTT
.	.	TRBV7-2	TRBJ1-1	CASSLVDGIDTEAFF	TGTGCCAGCAGCTTAGTGGATGGAATCGACACTGAAGCTTTCTTT
.	.	TRBV10-3	TRBJ1-1	CAISESLAGENTEAFF	TGTGCCATCAGTGAGTCGTTGGCAGGGGAGAACACTGAAGCTTTCTTT
.	.	TRBV30	TRBJ2-1	CAWSVSGFNEQFF	TGTGCCTGGAGTGTCTCTGGGTTCAATGAGCAGTTCTTC
.	.	TRBV5-6	TRBJ1-4	CASSLKAGTEKLFF	TGTGCCAGCAGCTTGAAGGCAGGTACTGAAAAACTGTTTTTT
.	.	TRBV5-1	TRBJ1-5	CASSLDERQPQHF	TGCGCCAGCAGCTTGGATGAGCGTCAGCCCCAGCATTTT
.	.	TRBV12-3/TRBV12-4	TRBJ1-5	CASSPSESNQPQHF	TGTGCCAGCAGCCCCTCGGAGTCCAATCAGCCCCAGCATTTT
.	.	TRBV9	TRBJ1-1	CASTFREGTEAFF	TGTGCCAGCACCTTCAGGGAGGGAACTGAAGCTTTCTTT
few	.	TRBV30	TRBJ2-5	CASSGSHALGTQYF	TGTGCCTCGAGTGGTAGTCATGCCCTTGGGACCCAGTACTTC
.	.	TRBV12-3/TRBV12-4	TRBJ2-3	CASSFGSSTDTQYF	TGTGCCAGCAGTTTCGGCAGTAGCACAGATACGCAGTATTTT
few	.	TRBV29-1	TRBJ2-3	CSVEELAPVGRPRRGDTQYF	TGCAGCGTTGAAGAGTTGGCCCCGGTGGGCAGGCCCCGGCGTGGAGATACGCAGTATTTT
.	TRBD1	TRBV7-9	TRBJ1-1	CASSLTGVEAFF	TGTGCCAGCAGCCTTACAGGGGTTGAAGCTTTCTTT
few	.	TRBV5-1	TRBJ2-1	CASKLDNEQFF	TGCGCCAGCAAGTTGGACAATGAGCAGTTCTTC
few	.	TRBV25-1	TRBJ1-6	CASSESLGANHNSPLHF	TGTGCCAGCAGTGAATCTCTGGGGGCTAATCATAATTCACCCCTCCACTTT
few	.	TRBV12-3/TRBV12-4	TRBJ1-1	CASSPGRGSNTEAFF	TGTGCCAGCAGTCCAGGAAGGGGATCGAACACTGAAGCTTTCTTT
.	.	TRBV20-1	TRBJ2-2	CSAVDRLNTGELFF	TGCAGTGCCGTTGATAGGCTGAACACCGGGGAGCTGTTTTTT
.	TRBD2	TRBV9	TRBJ2-1	CASSVSGRPYNEQFF	TGTGCCAGCAGCGTCAGCGGGAGGCCCTACAATGAGCAGTTCTTC
.	TRBD2	TRBV7-2	TRBJ2-1	CASSFSLGTSVDNEQFF	TGTGCCAGCAGCTTCTCCCTCGGGACTAGCGTCGACAATGAGCAGTTCTTC
.	TRBD1	TRBV28	TRBJ2-7	CASSLEDRDHGEQYF	TGTGCCAGCAGTCTCGAGGACAGGGACCATGGTGAGCAGTACTTC
few	TRBD1	TRBV12-3/TRBV12-4	TRBJ1-2	CASSLTGGNGYTF	TGTGCCAGCAGCTTGACAGGGGGGAATGGCTACACCTTC
once	.	TRBV4-3	TRBJ1-1	CASSQVPESPEAFF	TGCGCCAGCAGCCAAGTCCCCGAGAGTCCTGAAGCTTTCTTT
.	.	TRBV6-5	TRBJ2-3	CASSDRLVTDTQYF	TGTGCCAGCAGTGACAGACTAGTAACAGATACGCAGTATTTT
few	.	TRBV28	TRBJ1-2	CASSSGDAKPINYGYTF	TGTGCCAGCAGTTCTGGGGACGCGAAACCAATTAACTATGGCTACACCTTC
.	TRBD1	TRBV6-5	TRBJ1-6	CASSNPGGGSPLHF	TGTGCCAGCTCCAACCCAGGGGGTGGGTCACCCCTCCACTTT
few	TRBD1	TRBV12-3/TRBV12-4	TRBJ1-1	CASRPRGLGEAFF	TGTGCCAGCAGACCCAGGGGGCTTGGTGAAGCTTTCTTT
.	.	TRBV7-9	TRBJ2-7	CASSLEGPRSYEQYF	TGTGCCAGCAGCTTAGAGGGGCCAAGGTCCTACGAGCAGTACTTC
.	.	TRBV7-8	TRBJ2-1	CASSHSHFNEQFF	TGTGCCAGCAGCCACTCCCACTTTAATGAGCAGTTCTTC
.	TRBD2	TRBV12-3/TRBV12-4	TRBJ2-1	CASSSWTSGNYNEQFF	TGTGCCAGCAGTTCCTGGACTAGCGGAAACTACAATGAGCAGTTCTTC
.	.	TRBV29-1	TRBJ1-2	CSGRTANYGYTF	TGCAGCGGCCGGACAGCCAACTATGGCTACACCTTC
few	TRBD1	TRBV4-3	TRBJ1-1	CASSQAGTATEAFF	TGCGCCAGCAGCCAAGCCGGGACAGCTACTGAAGCTTTCTTT
many	.	TRBV9	TRBJ1-1	CASSDREAFF	TGTGCCAGCAGCGATCGCGAAGCTTTCTTT
.	.	TRBV6-6	TRBJ1-1	CASSSQTTGNTEAFF	TGTGCCAGCAGTTCTCAGACCACAGGTAACACTGAAGCTTTCTTT
.	.	TRBV29-1	TRBJ1-1	CSVDRSQSGHTEAFF	TGCAGCGTTGACAGAAGTCAGTCAGGGCACACTGAAGCTTTCTTT
.	TRBD2	TRBV6-5	TRBJ2-5	CASNEWGRADQETQYF	TGTGCCAGCAACGAGTGGGGGAGGGCGGACCAAGAGACCCAGTACTTC
.	.	TRBV29-1	TRBJ2-7	CSVGGGSRYEQYF	TGCAGCGTTGGGGGTGGCTCCAGATACGAGCAGTACTTC
.	.	TRBV12-3/TRBV12-4	TRBJ2-3	CASSLLQDRNTDTQYF	TGTGCCAGCAGTTTACTCCAGGACAGAAACACAGATACGCAGTATTTT
.	.	TRBV27	TRBJ2-7	CASSPHPQGNEQYF	TGTGCCAGCAGTCCCCACCCACAGGGTAACGAGCAGTACTTC
few	.	TRBV7-9	TRBJ1-2	CASSSLLNYGYTF	TGTGCCAGCAGCTCCCTCCTTAACTATGGCTACACCTTC
few	.	TRBV4-2	TRBJ1-2	CASSQPGENYGYTF	TGTGCCAGCAGCCAACCAGGGGAGAACTATGGCTACACCTTC
.	TRBD2	TRBV3-1	TRBJ2-1	CASSQDWLAVDEQFF	TGTGCCAGCAGCCAAGATTGGCTAGCGGTCGATGAGCAGTTCTTC
.	.	TRBV15	TRBJ1-1	CATSPWRGIGAFF	TGTGCCACCAGCCCCTGGAGGGGGATAGGAGCTTTCTTT
.	.	TRBV20-1	TRBJ1-3	CSARDFSAGAIYF	TGCAGTGCTAGAGATTTTTCGGCAGGGGCCATATATTTT